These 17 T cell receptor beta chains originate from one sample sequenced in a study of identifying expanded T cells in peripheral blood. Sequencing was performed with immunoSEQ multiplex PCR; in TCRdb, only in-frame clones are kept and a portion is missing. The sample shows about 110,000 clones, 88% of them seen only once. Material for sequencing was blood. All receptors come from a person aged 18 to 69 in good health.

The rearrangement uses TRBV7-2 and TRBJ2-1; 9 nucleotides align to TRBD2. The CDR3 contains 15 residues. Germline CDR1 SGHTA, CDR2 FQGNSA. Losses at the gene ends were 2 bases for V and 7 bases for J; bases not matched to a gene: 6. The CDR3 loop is CASSLSGGRENEQFF. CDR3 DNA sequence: TGTGCCAGCAGCTTATCGGGCGGGAGGGAGAATGAGCAGTTCTTC.

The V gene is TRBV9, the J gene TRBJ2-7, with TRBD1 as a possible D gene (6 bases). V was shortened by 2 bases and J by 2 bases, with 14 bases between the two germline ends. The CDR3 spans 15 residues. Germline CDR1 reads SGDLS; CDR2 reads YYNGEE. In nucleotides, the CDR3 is TGTGCCAGCAGCGTGGCTTTGGGACAAACCTACGAGCAGTACTTC. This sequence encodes CASSVALGQTYEQYF.

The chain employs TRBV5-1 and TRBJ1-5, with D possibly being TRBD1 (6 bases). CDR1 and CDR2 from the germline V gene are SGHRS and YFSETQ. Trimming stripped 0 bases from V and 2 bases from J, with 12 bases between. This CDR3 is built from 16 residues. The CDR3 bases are TGCGCCAGCAGCTTGGATGGGTCAGGGGGCAATCAGCCCCAGCATTTT. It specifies CASSLDGSGGNQPQHF.

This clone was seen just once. CDR3 in amino acids: CASSAVSGGLTDTQYF. The CDR3 bases are TGTGCCAGCAGTGCCGTGAGCGGGGGGCTGACAGATACGCAGTATTTT. This rearrangement joins TRBV6-1 to TRBJ2-3, with TRBD2 matching 9 bases. Per germline, CDR1 MNHNS and CDR2 SASEGT. V shed 4 bases, J shed 3 bases, and the junction held 8 bases outside the gene matches. The length of the CDR3 is 16 residues.

The CDR3 DNA reads TGTGCCAGCTCACCCTCAAGGGTCGTTGAGACCCAGTACTTC. This codes for CASSPSRVVETQYF. This rearrangement joins TRBV18 to TRBJ2-5, with D unresolved. The V end lost 3 bases, the J end lost 5 bases, and 13 bases lay between the germline ends. Germline V gives CDR1 KGHSH, CDR2 LQKENI. The CDR3 sequence is 14 residues long.

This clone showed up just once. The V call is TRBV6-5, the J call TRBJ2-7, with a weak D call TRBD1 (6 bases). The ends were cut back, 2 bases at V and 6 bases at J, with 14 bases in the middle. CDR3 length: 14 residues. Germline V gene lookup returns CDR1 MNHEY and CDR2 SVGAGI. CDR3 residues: CASSYRDRLREQYF. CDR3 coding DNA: TGTGCCAGCAGTTACCGAGACAGGTTACGCGAGCAGTACTTC.

DNA for the CDR3: TGTGCCAGCCGCCCGGGTAGCTACGAGCAGTACTTC. This encodes CASRPGSYEQYF. The rearrangement uses TRBV6-6 and TRBJ2-7, with D uncertain. The CDR3 contains 12 residues. Germline CDR1 is MNHNY and CDR2 is SVGAGI (reference sequence). The V end was cut by 8 bases, the J end by 3 bases, with 11 bases between.

The CDR3 loop is CASSSPGQGKYNEQFF. The CDR3 DNA is TGTGCCAGCAGCTCGCCCGGACAGGGGAAATACAATGAGCAGTTCTTC. The chain combines TRBV11-2 with TRBJ2-1; 9 nucleotides agree with TRBD1. Trimming removed 4 bases from V and 4 bases from J; junction bases left unmatched: 8. The CDR3 has 16 residues. Germline lookup yields CDR1 SGHAT and CDR2 FQNNGV.

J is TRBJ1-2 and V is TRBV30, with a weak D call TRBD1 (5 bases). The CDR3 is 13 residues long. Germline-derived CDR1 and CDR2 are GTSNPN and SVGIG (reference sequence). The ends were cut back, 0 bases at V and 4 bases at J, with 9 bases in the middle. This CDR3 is CAWSVGTAYGYTF. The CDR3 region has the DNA TGTGCCTGGAGTGTTGGGACGGCCTATGGCTACACCTTC.

CDR3 sequence: CASSRIQGEQFF. Here the CDR3 DNA reads TGTGCCAGCAGCCGGATACAGGGGGAGCAGTTCTTC. The chain links TRBV14 to TRBJ2-1, with 7 positions matching TRBD1. Per the germline V gene, CDR1 is SGHDN and CDR2 is FVKESK. V gave up 4 bases and J gave up 10 bases; unmatched junction bases: 4. CDR3 length equals 12 residues.

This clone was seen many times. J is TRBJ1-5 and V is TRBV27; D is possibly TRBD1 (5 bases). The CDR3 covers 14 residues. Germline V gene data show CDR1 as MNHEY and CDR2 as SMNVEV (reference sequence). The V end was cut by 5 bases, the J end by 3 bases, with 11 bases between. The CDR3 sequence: CASSQDRNNQPQHF. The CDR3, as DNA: TGTGCCAGCAGTCAAGACAGAAACAATCAGCCCCAGCATTTT.

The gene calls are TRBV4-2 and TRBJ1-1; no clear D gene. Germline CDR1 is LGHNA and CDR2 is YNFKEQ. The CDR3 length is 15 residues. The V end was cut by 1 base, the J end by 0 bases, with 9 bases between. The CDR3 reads CASSQAVGVNTEAFF. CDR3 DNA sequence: TGTGCCAGCAGCCAAGCGGTCGGGGTGAACACTGAAGCTTTCTTT.

The CDR3 DNA reads TGTGCCAGCAGTTCCGGAGCGGGAGGGGGCTACGAGCAGTACTTC. It encodes CASSSGAGGGYEQYF. The V call is TRBV28, the J call TRBJ2-7; 10 positions match TRBD2. Per the germline V gene, CDR1 is MDHEN and CDR2 is SYDVKM. Losses at the gene ends were 4 bases for V and 3 bases for J; bases not matched to a gene: 6. This CDR3 has 15 amino acids.

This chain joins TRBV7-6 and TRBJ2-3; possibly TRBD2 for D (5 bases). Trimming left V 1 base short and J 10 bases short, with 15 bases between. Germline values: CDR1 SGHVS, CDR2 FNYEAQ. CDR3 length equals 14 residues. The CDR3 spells CASSLEGAPLPQYF. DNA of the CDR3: TGTGCCAGCAGCTTAGAGGGAGCTCCACTACCGCAGTATTTT.

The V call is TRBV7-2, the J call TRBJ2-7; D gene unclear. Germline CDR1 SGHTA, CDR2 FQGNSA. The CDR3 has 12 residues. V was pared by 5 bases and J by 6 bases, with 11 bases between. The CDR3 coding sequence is TGTGCCAGCAGCCCTAACCCGGTCGAGCAGTACTTC. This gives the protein CASSPNPVEQYF.

The CDR3 DNA reads as TGTGCCAGCAGTGGGACAGCCCAAGAGACCCAGTACTTC. Translated: CASSGTAQETQYF. J is TRBJ2-5 and V is TRBV6-1; D possibly corresponds to TRBD1 (6 bases). The CDR3 is 13 amino acids. V lost 4 bases and J lost 1, with 7 bases in between. CDR1 is MNHNS, CDR2 SASEGT, per germline.

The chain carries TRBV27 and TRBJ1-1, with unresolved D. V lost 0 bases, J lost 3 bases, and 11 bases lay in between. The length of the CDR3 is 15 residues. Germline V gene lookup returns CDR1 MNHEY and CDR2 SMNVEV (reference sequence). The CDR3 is CASSLSLFWDTEAFF. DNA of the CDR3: TGTGCCAGCAGTTTATCACTCTTTTGGGACACTGAAGCTTTCTTT.